This is a list of T cell receptor beta chains from one sample in a study of T cell changes during pregnancy in multiple sclerosis. Only in-frame clones appear in the TCRdb table, and some are missing; sequencing was by immunoSEQ multiplex PCR. The table includes tens of thousands of clones, 90% to 95% detected once. Here the sequenced sample was peripheral blood, taken in the third trimester of pregnancy. The receptors stem from a female donor with multiple sclerosis, enrolled in a pregnancy study. The CDR3 runs from the conserved cysteine through the conserved F or W. Fields, in order: D gene, V gene, clone size, J gene, CDR3 protein, CDR3 DNA. D genes are given only for firm matches. The listing skips clone size in some rows; elsewhere it reads once, few, many or a size class.

D: -
V: TRBV28
size: once
J: TRBJ2-7
CDR3: CASSLPRGAGNEQYF
DNA: TGTGCCAGCAGTTTACCCAGGGGGGCAGGGAACGAGCAGTACTTC

D: TRBD1
V: TRBV7-2
size: -
J: TRBJ1-5
CDR3: CASSQDRGRNQPQHF
DNA: TGTGCCAGCAGCCAGGACAGGGGGAGGAATCAGCCCCAGCATTTT

D: -
V: TRBV19
size: -
J: TRBJ1-4
CDR3: CASRSGSNEKLFF
DNA: TGTGCCAGTAGGTCGGGGTCTAATGAAAAACTGTTTTTT

D: TRBD2
V: TRBV19
size: -
J: TRBJ2-7
CDR3: CASSASGYEQYF
DNA: TGTGCCAGTAGTGCTAGCGGGTATGAGCAGTACTTC

D: -
V: TRBV19
size: -
J: TRBJ1-3
CDR3: CASTRQGGGNTIYF
DNA: TGTGCCAGTACGCGCCAAGGAGGGGGAAACACCATATATTTT

D: -
V: TRBV5-1
size: -
J: TRBJ1-2
CDR3: CASSLGGGGAGGIYGYTF
DNA: TGCGCCAGCAGCTTGGGTGGCGGGGGCGCTGGAGGGATATATGGCTACACCTTC

D: -
V: TRBV28
size: -
J: TRBJ1-1
CDR3: CASSFPGDTEAFF
DNA: TGTGCCAGCAGTTTTCCGGGGGACACTGAAGCTTTCTTT

D: TRBD2
V: TRBV14
size: -
J: TRBJ2-1
CDR3: CASSQVLAGNEQFF
DNA: TGTGCCAGCAGCCAAGTGCTAGCGGGTAATGAGCAGTTCTTC

D: -
V: TRBV25-1
size: -
J: TRBJ2-5
CDR3: CASSDSGRQETQYF
DNA: TGTGCCAGCAGTGACTCAGGGCGCCAAGAGACCCAGTACTTC

D: -
V: TRBV4-3
size: medium-sized
J: TRBJ1-3
CDR3: CASSQDRGGNTIYF
DNA: TGCGCCAGCAGCCAAGACAGGGGTGGAAACACCATATATTTT

D: TRBD1
V: TRBV5-1
size: -
J: TRBJ1-4
CDR3: CASSSTGAILEKLFF
DNA: TGCGCCAGCAGCAGCACAGGGGCGATATTAGAAAAACTGTTTTTT

D: TRBD2
V: TRBV9
size: -
J: TRBJ2-3
CDR3: CASSVGTSGSTDTQYF
DNA: TGTGCCAGCAGCGTCGGGACTAGCGGGAGCACAGATACGCAGTATTTT

D: -
V: TRBV9
size: -
J: TRBJ1-1
CDR3: CASSVLDFEENTEAFF
DNA: TGTGCCAGCAGCGTATTAGATTTTGAGGAGAACACTGAAGCTTTCTTT

D: -
V: TRBV7-3
size: -
J: TRBJ2-1
CDR3: CASSLVGGSNEQFF
DNA: TGTGCCAGCAGCTTAGTAGGGGGATCCAATGAGCAGTTCTTC

D: -
V: TRBV7-3
size: -
J: TRBJ1-1
CDR3: CASSSVVNTEAFF
DNA: TGTGCCAGCAGCTCCGTAGTGAACACTGAAGCTTTCTTT

D: TRBD1
V: TRBV7-2
size: -
J: TRBJ2-7
CDR3: CASSLNRGTEQYF
DNA: TGTGCCAGCAGCTTGAACAGGGGGACCGAGCAGTACTTC

D: TRBD2
V: TRBV6-6
size: -
J: TRBJ2-7
CDR3: CASSYRGRGPDEQYF
DNA: TGTGCCAGCAGTTACCGAGGGAGGGGTCCCGACGAGCAGTACTTC

D: TRBD2
V: TRBV14
size: -
J: TRBJ2-1
CDR3: CASSRDSGGYNEQFF
DNA: TGTGCCAGCAGCCGAGATAGCGGGGGCTACAATGAGCAGTTCTTC

D: -
V: TRBV19
size: -
J: TRBJ2-1
CDR3: CASSAHREGEQFF
DNA: TGTGCCAGTAGTGCCCACAGGGAGGGCGAGCAGTTCTTC

D: -
V: TRBV7-8
size: -
J: TRBJ2-3
CDR3: CASTLGGTDTQYF
DNA: TGTGCCAGCACTCTGGGCGGCACAGATACGCAGTATTTT

D: -
V: TRBV18
size: -
J: TRBJ2-2
CDR3: CASSLSGANTGELFF
DNA: TGTGCCAGCTCCCTGTCGGGGGCGAACACCGGGGAGCTGTTTTTT

D: TRBD2
V: TRBV4-1
size: -
J: TRBJ2-2
CDR3: CASEGQPLAGGTGELFF
DNA: TGCGCCAGTGAGGGACAGCCATTAGCGGGAGGCACCGGGGAGCTGTTTTTT

D: TRBD2
V: TRBV9
size: once
J: TRBJ2-7
CDR3: CASSAPTSGRAPEPSLPFEQYF
DNA: TGTGCCAGCAGCGCCCCTACTAGCGGGAGGGCCCCGGAACCTTCACTCCCGTTCGAGCAGTACTTC

D: -
V: TRBV7-3
size: -
J: TRBJ2-3
CDR3: CASSPGTGIDTQYF
DNA: TGTGCCAGCTCCCCCGGGACTGGAATAGATACGCAGTATTTT

D: -
V: TRBV15
size: -
J: TRBJ2-2
CDR3: CATSRVAENTGELFF
DNA: TGTGCCACCAGCAGAGTTGCGGAAAACACCGGGGAGCTGTTTTTT

D: -
V: TRBV18
size: once
J: TRBJ2-5
CDR3: CASSPLSGQETQYF
DNA: TGTGCCAGCTCACCACTTTCGGGCCAAGAGACCCAGTACTTC

D: -
V: TRBV2
size: -
J: TRBJ2-2
CDR3: CASSESSPYTGELFF
DNA: TGTGCCAGCAGTGAATCTAGCCCATACACCGGGGAGCTGTTTTTT

D: -
V: TRBV5-1
size: -
J: TRBJ2-3
CDR3: CASSFRGSSTDTQYF
DNA: TGCGCCAGCAGCTTCAGGGGATCTAGCACAGATACGCAGTATTTT

D: -
V: TRBV27
size: few
J: TRBJ1-5
CDR3: CASSPPSDRFTQPQHF
DNA: TGTGCCAGCAGTCCCCCTTCTGACAGATTTACGCAGCCCCAGCATTTT

D: TRBD2
V: TRBV11-1
size: once
J: TRBJ2-3
CDR3: CASSPGGLADTQYF
DNA: TGTGCCAGCAGCCCGGGCGGACTAGCGGATACGCAGTATTTT

D: TRBD2
V: TRBV28
size: once
J: TRBJ2-3
CDR3: CAVAGGRTDTQYF
DNA: TGTGCCGTGGCTGGCGGGAGGACAGATACGCAGTATTTT

D: -
V: TRBV29-1
size: -
J: TRBJ1-2
CDR3: CSVGGGYSYGYTF
DNA: TGCAGCGTTGGGGGGGGATATTCCTATGGCTACACCTTC

D: TRBD1
V: TRBV18
size: -
J: TRBJ1-4
CDR3: CASSPPFTGQGVANEKLFF
DNA: TGTGCCAGCTCACCCCCTTTCACCGGACAGGGGGTAGCTAATGAAAAACTGTTTTTT

D: TRBD1
V: TRBV27
size: once
J: TRBJ2-3
CDR3: CASSPNGWTGGDTQYF
DNA: TGTGCCAGCAGCCCGAACGGTTGGACAGGGGGAGATACGCAGTATTTT

D: TRBD1
V: TRBV2
size: -
J: TRBJ2-7
CDR3: CASSSGTGTYEQYF
DNA: TGTGCCAGTTCGTCCGGGACAGGAACCTACGAGCAGTACTTC

D: TRBD2
V: TRBV5-1
size: -
J: TRBJ2-7
CDR3: CASSLGLAGALYEQYF
DNA: TGCGCCAGCAGCTTGGGACTAGCGGGGGCTCTGTACGAGCAGTACTTC

D: TRBD2
V: TRBV9
size: once
J: TRBJ2-1
CDR3: CASSPAGLAGSGSSYNEQFF
DNA: TGTGCCAGCAGCCCCGCGGGACTAGCGGGATCCGGGAGCTCCTACAATGAGCAGTTCTTC

D: -
V: TRBV30
size: -
J: TRBJ1-4
CDR3: CAWSAGGIKLFF
DNA: TGTGCCTGGAGTGCGGGAGGCATAAAACTGTTTTTT

D: -
V: TRBV30
size: -
J: TRBJ2-2
CDR3: CAWSWGGGGELFF
DNA: TGTGCCTGGAGTTGGGGGGGCGGAGGGGAGCTGTTTTTT

D: -
V: TRBV6-5
size: -
J: TRBJ2-7
CDR3: CASTDGTSVYEQYF
DNA: TGTGCCAGCACCGACGGGACATCCGTTTACGAGCAGTACTTC

D: -
V: TRBV11-2
size: -
J: TRBJ2-2
CDR3: CASSPTAPNTGELFF
DNA: TGTGCCAGCAGCCCGACAGCTCCGAACACCGGGGAGCTGTTTTTT

D: -
V: TRBV5-1
size: -
J: TRBJ2-1
CDR3: CASSPALSYNEQFF
DNA: TGCGCCAGCAGCCCTGCACTTAGCTACAATGAGCAGTTCTTC

D: -
V: TRBV19
size: once
J: TRBJ1-1
CDR3: CASSVQVNTEAFF
DNA: TGTGCCAGTAGTGTACAGGTGAACACTGAAGCTTTCTTT

D: -
V: TRBV2
size: -
J: TRBJ2-7
CDR3: CASSEERAGPIDQYF
DNA: TGTGCCAGCAGTGAAGAGCGAGCGGGTCCGATCGATCAGTACTTC

D: TRBD1
V: TRBV2
size: -
J: TRBJ2-5
CDR3: CASTRQGTNQETQYF
DNA: TGTGCCAGCACAAGACAGGGGACCAACCAAGAGACCCAGTACTTC

D: -
V: TRBV6-1
size: few
J: TRBJ1-1
CDR3: CASRPGDNTEAFF
DNA: TGTGCCAGCAGGCCGGGGGATAACACTGAAGCTTTCTTT

D: -
V: TRBV6-6
size: -
J: TRBJ1-5
CDR3: CASSLASNQPQHF
DNA: TGTGCCAGCAGCTTGGCTAGCAATCAGCCCCAGCATTTT

D: -
V: TRBV5-1
size: -
J: TRBJ2-7
CDR3: CASSLVGGVNEQYF
DNA: TGCGCCAGCAGCTTGGTCGGAGGTGTGAACGAGCAGTACTTC

D: TRBD1
V: TRBV30
size: -
J: TRBJ1-1
CDR3: CAWSIGQGRKAFF
DNA: TGTGCCTGGAGTATAGGACAGGGAAGAAAAGCTTTCTTT

D: -
V: TRBV2
size: -
J: TRBJ2-5
CDR3: CASSGDRGGQETQYF
DNA: TGTGCCAGCAGCGGAGATAGAGGGGGCCAAGAGACCCAGTACTTC

D: -
V: TRBV30
size: -
J: TRBJ2-1
CDR3: CAWSHSYNEQFF
DNA: TGTGCCTGGAGCCACTCCTACAATGAGCAGTTCTTC

D: TRBD1
V: TRBV7-3
size: -
J: TRBJ1-2
CDR3: CASSSQLTGTVGYTF
DNA: TGTGCCAGCAGCTCTCAACTGACAGGGACTGTTGGCTACACCTTC

D: TRBD2
V: TRBV4-1
size: -
J: TRBJ2-1
CDR3: CASSQDGTSFYNEQFF
DNA: TGCGCCAGCAGCCAAGATGGGACTAGCTTTTACAATGAGCAGTTCTTC

D: -
V: TRBV6-1
size: -
J: TRBJ1-1
CDR3: CASVEWGTPNTEAFF
DNA: TGTGCCAGCGTTGAGTGGGGGACACCGAACACTGAAGCTTTCTTT

D: TRBD2
V: TRBV7-2
size: few
J: TRBJ2-7
CDR3: CASSGGVAGVSEQYF
DNA: TGTGCCAGCAGCGGGGGGGTAGCGGGAGTATCCGAGCAGTACTTC

D: -
V: TRBV18
size: -
J: TRBJ1-5
CDR3: CASSEGAQPQHF
DNA: TGTGCCAGCTCTGAGGGCGCGCAGCCCCAGCATTTT

D: -
V: TRBV15
size: -
J: TRBJ1-1
CDR3: CATSRGGYLGAEAFF
DNA: TGTGCCACCAGCAGAGGGGGCTACCTGGGCGCTGAAGCTTTCTTT